This T cell receptor (beta chain) originates from a study of cytomegalovirus exposure and HLA in healthy donors. Study-level points and caveats: What a later analysis showed was that several of the most significant clusters appeared linked to common viral pathogens. High specificity and sensitivity for cytomegalovirus status were reported for the classifier. The authors later linked a missense DCLRE1C variant to TCR beta V- and J-gene trimming. Sequencing depth across donors, presence/absence analyses assumed, was roughly uniform.

About this clone itself: Its cognate antigen is unknown.

The primer mix had 60 Vbeta and 13 Jbeta primers. Libraries were prepared by immunoSEQ multiplex PCR; TCRdb keeps only in-frame clonotypes and omits some of them. The profile covers about 170,000 clones, with about 75% appearing a single time and around 0.96% taken by the ten largest. Germline CDR1 and CDR2: MNHEY and SMNVEV (reference sequence). Deletions cut 6 bases from V and 7 bases from J, with 7 bases between. The CDR3 covers 12 residues. The specimen was PBMCs. The TCR sequence derives from a woman aged 45-59 years in good health and CMV-seropositive. The chain uses TRBV27 and TRBJ1-6, with D perhaps TRBD1 (5 bases). The CDR3 DNA sequence: TGTGCCAGCAGCCGACAGAATTCACCCCTCCACTTT. Translated, it gives CASSRQNSPLHF.